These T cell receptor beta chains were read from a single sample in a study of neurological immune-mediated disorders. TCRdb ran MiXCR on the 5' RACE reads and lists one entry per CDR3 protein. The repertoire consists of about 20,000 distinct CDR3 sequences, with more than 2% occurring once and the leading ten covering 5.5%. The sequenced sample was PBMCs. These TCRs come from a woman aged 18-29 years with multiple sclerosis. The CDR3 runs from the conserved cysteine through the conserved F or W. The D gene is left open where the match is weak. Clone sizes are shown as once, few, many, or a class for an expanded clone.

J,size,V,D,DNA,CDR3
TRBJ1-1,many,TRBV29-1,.,TGCAGCGTTGCGGGGGGCCAGATGAACACTGAAGCTTTCTTT,CSVAGGQMNTEAFF
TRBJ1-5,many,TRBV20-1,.,TGCAGTGCTAGAGGTTGGCGCGGACGCAATCAGCCCCAGCATTTT,CSARGWRGRNQPQHF
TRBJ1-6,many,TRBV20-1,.,TGCAGTGCTAGTGGTCAGGGGTCCCACTCCTATAATTCACCCCTCCACTTT,CSASGQGSHSYNSPLHF
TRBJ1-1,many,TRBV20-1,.,TGCAGTGCTAGATACTGGGGCGCGGCCCTGAACACTGAAGCTTTCTTT,CSARYWGAALNTEAFF
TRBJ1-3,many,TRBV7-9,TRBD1,TGTGCCAGCAGACCAACAGGGGTCTCTGGAAACACCATATATTTT,CASRPTGVSGNTIYF
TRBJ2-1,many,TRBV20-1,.,TGCAGTGCTACCGGAGCTTGGAATGAGCAGTTCTTC,CSATGAWNEQFF
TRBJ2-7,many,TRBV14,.,TGTGCCAGCAGCCTGACTGAGGGAGGCGAGCAGTACTTC,CASSLTEGGEQYF
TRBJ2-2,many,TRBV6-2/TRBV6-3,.,TGTGCCAGCAGTTATCGGGAGTACGGGGAGCTGTTTTTT,CASSYREYGELFF
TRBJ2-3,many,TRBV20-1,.,TGCAGTGCTCCCCTCAGAAAAGGACTACGATCCACAGATACGCAGTATTTT,CSAPLRKGLRSTDTQYF
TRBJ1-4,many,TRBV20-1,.,TGCAGTGCTCCTTATAATGAAAAACTGTTTTTT,CSAPYNEKLFF
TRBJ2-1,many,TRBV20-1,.,TGCAGTGCGAGAGGGGCAACATCCTACAATGAGCAGTTCTTC,CSARGATSYNEQFF
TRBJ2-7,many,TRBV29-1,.,TGCAGCGTTGTTATCGGGGAATACGTCCTCTACGAGCAGTACTTC,CSVVIGEYVLYEQYF